The 15 T cell receptor beta chains in this list originate from one sample, sequenced in a study of cytomegalovirus exposure and HLA in healthy donors. The PCR made use of 60 Vbeta and 13 Jbeta primers. The method was immunoSEQ multiplex PCR; TCRdb's version includes in-frame clones alone and lacks a portion of them. The profile covers about 160,000 clones, with 75% appearing a single time and 2.5% to 3% taken by the ten largest. Sequencing was performed on PBMCs. These receptors all stem from a woman aged 50 to 65 in good health and CMV-seropositive.

J is TRBJ1-3 and V is TRBV5-1; D not resolved. Trimming stripped 0 bases from V and 0 bases from J, with 13 bases between. CDR3 length equals 17 residues. Germline CDR1 is SGHRS and CDR2 is YFSETQ. CDR3 in DNA: TGCGCCAGCAGCTTGGCGGGAGGACTCCACTCTGGAAACACCATATATTTT. This gives the protein CASSLAGGLHSGNTIYF.

V and J are TRBV5-1 and TRBJ2-2, with a possible D match to TRBD2 (6 bases). The CDR3 is 16 residues long. Germline assignment: CDR1 SGHRS and CDR2 YFSETQ. Between the trimmed V and J ends, which lost 6 bases and 0 bases, there was a span of 15 bases. The DNA of the CDR3 is TGCGCCAGCACCGGAGGGCGGGGCACGAACACCGGGGAGCTGTTTTTT. Translation gives CASTGGRGTNTGELFF.

V and J are TRBV7-9 and TRBJ1-1, with 8 bases identical to TRBD1. In germline, CDR1 is SEHNR, CDR2 FQNEAQ (reference sequence). V shed 1 base, J shed 9 bases, and the junction held 4 bases outside the gene matches. This CDR3 spans 13 amino acids. DNA for the CDR3: TGTGCCAGCAGCTTAGGAGGACAGGGAAAAGCTTTCTTT. It codes for CASSLGGQGKAFF.

The chain couples TRBV7-9 to TRBJ2-2; 10 nucleotides align to TRBD1. The CDR3 covers 15 residues. J gave up 5 bases and V 6 bases, and 6 bases lay outside the gene matches. Germline assignment: CDR1 SEHNR and CDR2 FQNEAQ (reference sequence). CDR3 nucleotide sequence: TGTGCCAGCAGAAGGACAGGGGGAAGGACCGGGGAGCTGTTTTTT. It codes for CASRRTGGRTGELFF.

This chain uses TRBV4-1 with TRBJ1-4; 8 bases match TRBD1. Germline CDR1 reads MGHRA; CDR2 reads YSYEKL. V was clipped by 0 bases and J by 3 bases; unmatched bases: 3. The CDR3 covers 16 residues. CDR3 nucleotide sequence: TGCGCCAGCAGCCAAGATGGGGACAGGCCTAATGAAAAACTGTTTTTT. Protein product: CASSQDGDRPNEKLFF.

This clone was counted a few times. The J gene is TRBJ2-5, the V gene TRBV5-4; 8 positions match TRBD1. Germline V gene sequence: CDR1 SGHNT, CDR2 YYREEE (reference sequence). J lost 1 base, V lost 4 bases, and 3 bases had no gene match. This CDR3 spans 14 amino acids. CDR3 sequence: CASSPGTGQETQYF. The CDR3 DNA reads TGTGCCAGCAGCCCGGGGACAGGCCAAGAGACCCAGTACTTC.

Only a few counts were recorded for this clone. The V gene is TRBV21-1, the J gene TRBJ2-7; the table gives TRBD1 as D, unverified against the DNA. TRBV21-1 is termed a pseudogene. The CDR3 spans 14 residues. CDR3 in amino acids: CAIPRQDSSYEQYF. CDR3 DNA sequence: TGTGCCATCCCAAGGCAGGACAGCTCCTACGAGCAGTACTTC.

The chain recombines TRBV7-9 with TRBJ1-2; 9 positions match TRBD1. CDR1 is SEHNR, CDR2 FQNEAQ, per germline (reference sequence). After removal of 6 bases from V and 0 bases from J, the junction contained 14 bases not matched to a gene. This CDR3 contains 18 residues. The CDR3 DNA sequence: TGTGCCAGCAGTCGATTCGCCGGGACAGGGAACGCTAACTATGGCTACACCTTC. Translated: CASSRFAGTGNANYGYTF.

The chain is built from TRBV7-2 and TRBJ2-5, with D perhaps TRBD2 (6 bases). The CDR3 has 13 amino acids. Trimming left V 5 bases short and J 2 bases short, with 9 bases between. Germline CDR1 is SGHTA and CDR2 is FQGNSA. This CDR3 is CASSGGMQETQYF. CDR3 DNA sequence: TGTGCCAGCAGCGGGGGGATGCAAGAGACCCAGTACTTC.

This clone was seen only once. The J gene is TRBJ1-4, the V gene TRBV18; D remains unclear. Germline loops: CDR1 KGHSH, CDR2 LQKENI. This CDR3 is 15 amino acids long. The ends were cut back, 3 bases at V and 0 bases at J, with 8 bases in the middle. In nucleotides, the CDR3 is TGTGCCAGCTCACCCAACGGAGCAACTAATGAAAAACTGTTTTTT. Translating gives CASSPNGATNEKLFF.

This clone has more than one count but fewer than ten. The chain is built from TRBV9 and TRBJ1-1; no firm D call. Per the germline V gene, CDR1 is SGDLS and CDR2 is YYNGEE. The V end lost 4 bases, the J end lost 4 bases, and 14 bases lay between the germline ends. The CDR3 loop spans 14 amino acids. CDR3 loop: CASSIGEGSTEAFF. The DNA of the CDR3 is TGTGCCAGCAGCATTGGCGAGGGATCCACTGAAGCTTTCTTT. Full variable domain (outside the CDR3, taken from reference TRBV9 and TRBJ1-1): DSGVTQTPKHLITATGQRVTLRCSPRSGDLSVYWYQQSLDQGLQFLIQYYNGEERAKGNILERFSAQQFPDLHSELNLSSLELGDSALYFCASSIGEGSTEAFFGQGTRLTVV.

The rearrangement joins TRBV5-6 to TRBJ1-1; maybe TRBD1 (5 bases). CDR1 and CDR2 (germline): SGHDT, YYEEEE. The ends were cut back, 0 bases at V and 2 bases at J, with 14 bases in the middle. The CDR3 spans 16 residues. CDR3: CASSLGQGLVNTEAFF. The CDR3 nucleotides are TGTGCCAGCAGCTTGGGGCAGGGTTTGGTCAACACTGAAGCTTTCTTT.

The chain has TRBV5-6 and TRBJ2-7; D might be TRBD2 (5 bases). V was pared by 4 bases and J by 6 bases, with 14 bases between. The CDR3 runs to 13 residues. Germline V gives CDR1 SGHDT, CDR2 YYEEEE. The CDR3 is CASSLRQAGEQYF. In DNA, the CDR3 is TGTGCCAGCAGCCTACGTCAGGCGGGCGAGCAGTACTTC. Using reference TRBV5-6 and TRBJ2-7 for the parts outside the CDR3, the full variable domain is DAGVTQSPTHLIKTRGQQVTLRCSPKSGHDTVSWYQQALGQGPQFIFQYYEEEERQRGNFPDRFSGHQFPNYSSELNVNALLLGDSALYLCASSLRQAGEQYFGPGTRLTVT.

This chain connects TRBV6-5 to TRBJ2-7; a possible D gene is TRBD2 (6 bases). The CDR3 sequence is 15 residues long. The germline V and J ends were trimmed by 6 bases and 0 bases, with 15 bases remaining between them. Germline V gene lookup returns CDR1 MNHEY and CDR2 SVGAGI. For the CDR3, the DNA is TGTGCCAGCAGCCCGACCGACGGGGGCTCCTACGAGCAGTACTTC. Translation: CASSPTDGGSYEQYF.

This clone was observed a few times. The V call is TRBV7-9, the J call TRBJ1-4; 7 bases map to TRBD1. Unmatched junction bases numbered 7, after V lost 3 bases and J lost 3 bases. Per the germline V gene, CDR1 is SEHNR and CDR2 is FQNEAQ (reference sequence). The CDR3 sequence is 16 residues long. The chain's CDR3 is CASSFTPGQPNEKLFF. The CDR3 DNA follows: TGTGCCAGCAGCTTTACCCCGGGACAGCCTAATGAAAAACTGTTTTTT.